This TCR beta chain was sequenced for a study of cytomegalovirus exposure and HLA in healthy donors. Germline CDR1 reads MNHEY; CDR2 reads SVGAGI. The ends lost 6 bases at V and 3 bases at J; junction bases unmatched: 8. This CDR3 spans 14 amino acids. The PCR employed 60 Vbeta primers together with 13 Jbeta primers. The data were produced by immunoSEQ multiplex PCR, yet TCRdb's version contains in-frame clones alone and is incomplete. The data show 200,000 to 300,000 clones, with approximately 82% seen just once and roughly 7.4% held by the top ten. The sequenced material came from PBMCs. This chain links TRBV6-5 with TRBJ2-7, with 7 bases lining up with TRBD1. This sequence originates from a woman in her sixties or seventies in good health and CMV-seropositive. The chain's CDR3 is CASSPTGNIYEQYF. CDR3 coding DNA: TGTGCCAGCAGCCCGACAGGGAACATCTACGAGCAGTACTTC.